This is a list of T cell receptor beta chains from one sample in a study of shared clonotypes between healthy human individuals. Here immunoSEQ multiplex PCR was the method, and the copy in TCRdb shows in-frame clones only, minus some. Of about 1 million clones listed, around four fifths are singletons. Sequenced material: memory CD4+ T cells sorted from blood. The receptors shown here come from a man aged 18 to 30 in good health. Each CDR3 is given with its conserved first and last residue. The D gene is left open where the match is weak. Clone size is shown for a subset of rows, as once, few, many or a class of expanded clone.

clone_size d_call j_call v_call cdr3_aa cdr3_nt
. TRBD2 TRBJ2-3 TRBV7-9 CASSRLLTSITDTQYF TGTGCCAGCAGCCGGCTCCTGACTAGCATTACAGATACGCAGTATTTT
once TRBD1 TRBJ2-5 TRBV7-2 CASSSGQGGKKETQYF TGTGCCAGCAGCTCTGGACAGGGTGGAAAAAAAGAGACCCAGTACTTC
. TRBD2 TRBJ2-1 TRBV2 CASRMGRTSGSLEQFF TGTGCCAGCAGGATGGGGAGGACTAGCGGGAGCCTTGAGCAGTTCTTC
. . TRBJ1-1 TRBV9 CASSPGQLNTEAFF TGTGCCAGCAGCCCCGGGCAGTTGAACACTGAAGCTTTCTTT
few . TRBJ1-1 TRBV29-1 CSARRSLLNTEAFF TGCAGCGCTCGTCGATCCCTTTTGAACACTGAAGCTTTCTTT
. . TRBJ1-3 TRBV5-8 CASSLGQVGNTIYF TGTGCCAGCAGCTTGGGACAGGTGGGAAACACCATATATTTT
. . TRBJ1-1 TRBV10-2 CASTPVGWVTEAFF TGCGCCAGCACCCCGGTAGGGTGGGTCACTGAAGCTTTCTTT
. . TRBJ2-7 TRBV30 CAWRTGGSYEQYF TGTGCCTGGAGGACCGGGGGCTCCTACGAGCAGTACTTC
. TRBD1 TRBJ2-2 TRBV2 CASTQDRGTGELFF TGTGCCAGCACCCAGGACAGGGGCACCGGGGAGCTGTTTTTT
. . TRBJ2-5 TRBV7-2 CASSISETQYF TGTGCCAGCAGCATATCAGAGACCCAGTACTTC
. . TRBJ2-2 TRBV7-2 CASRSAQGPENNTGELFF TGTGCCAGCAGATCTGCCCAGGGGCCAGAGAACAACACCGGGGAGCTGTTTTTT
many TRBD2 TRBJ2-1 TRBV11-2 CASSLDLRGGSNEQFF TGTGCCAGCAGCTTAGATCTGCGGGGGGGTTCAAATGAGCAGTTCTTC
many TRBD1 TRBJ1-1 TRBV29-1 CSVAGQGGTEAFF TGCAGCGTTGCGGGACAGGGAGGCACTGAAGCTTTCTTT
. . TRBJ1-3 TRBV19 CASSIPRSTIYF TGTGCCAGTAGTATTCCGAGGAGCACCATATATTTT
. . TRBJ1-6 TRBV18 CASSLEPLSGSPLHF TGTGCCAGCTCACTAGAACCCCTTAGTGGATCACCCCTCCACTTT
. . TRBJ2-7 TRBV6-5 CASRWASASSEQYF TGTGCCAGCAGGTGGGCTAGCGCCTCCTCCGAGCAGTACTTC
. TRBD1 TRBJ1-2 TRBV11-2 CASSLTQGAAGYTF TGTGCCAGCAGCTTAACACAGGGGGCTGCTGGCTACACCTTC
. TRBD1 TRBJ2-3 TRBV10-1 CASSESWEQGASVRTDTQYF TGCGCCAGCAGTGAGTCGTGGGAACAGGGGGCTTCGGTTCGCACAGATACGCAGTATTTT
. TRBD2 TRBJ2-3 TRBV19 CASSPRLAGATTDTQYF TGTGCCAGTAGTCCGAGACTAGCGGGGGCGACCACAGATACGCAGTATTTT
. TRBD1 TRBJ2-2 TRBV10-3 CAIRPGTETGELFF TGTGCCATCAGGCCCGGGACAGAGACCGGGGAGCTGTTTTTT
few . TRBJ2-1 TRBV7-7 CASSTSHPNNEQFF TGTGCTAGCAGCACATCCCACCCCAACAATGAGCAGTTCTTC
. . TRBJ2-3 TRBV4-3 CASSNYNTDTQYF TGCGCCAGCAGCAATTATAACACAGATACGCAGTATTTT
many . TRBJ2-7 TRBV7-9 CASSLAIEGSYEQYF TGTGCCAGCAGCTTAGCTATCGAGGGCTCCTACGAGCAGTACTTC
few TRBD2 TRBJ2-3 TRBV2 CASSLSGRGTDTQYF TGTGCCAGCAGTCTTAGCGGGAGGGGCACAGATACGCAGTATTTT
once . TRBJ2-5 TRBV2 CASRGTNKQGDNDWTQYF TGTGCCAGCAGGGGCACCAACAAACAGGGTGACAACGATTGGACCCAGTACTTC
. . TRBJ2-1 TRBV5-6 CASSLVGQSYNEQFF TGTGCCAGCAGCTTGGTTGGACAGTCCTACAATGAGCAGTTCTTC
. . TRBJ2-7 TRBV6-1 CASSVDRSPSYEQYF TGTGCCAGCAGCGTAGACAGGTCCCCTTCCTACGAGCAGTACTTC
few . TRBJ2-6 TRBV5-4 CASSRPGGGANVLTF TGTGCCAGCAGCCGGCCGGGCGGTGGGGCCAACGTCCTGACTTTC
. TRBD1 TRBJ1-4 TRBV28 CASNRGATNEKLFF TGTGCCAGCAACAGGGGAGCAACTAATGAAAAACTGTTTTTT
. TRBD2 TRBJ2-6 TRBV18 CASSPIAGSGANVLTF TGTGCCAGCTCACCAATAGCGGGGTCCGGGGCCAACGTCCTGACTTTC
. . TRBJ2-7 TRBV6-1 CASSEAGALYEQYF TGTGCCAGCAGTGAAGCCGGAGCACTCTACGAGCAGTACTTC
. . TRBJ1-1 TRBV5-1 CASSAEGAGYTEAFF TGCGCCAGCAGCGCCGAGGGAGCTGGTTACACTGAAGCTTTCTTT
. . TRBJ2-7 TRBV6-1 CATTGLSYEQYF TGTGCCACGACTGGGCTCTCCTACGAGCAGTACTTC
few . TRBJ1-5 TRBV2 CASRMTDRPNQPQHF TGTGCCAGCAGGATGACTGACAGGCCTAATCAGCCCCAGCATTTT
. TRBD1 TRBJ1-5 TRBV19 CASSETGGNQPQHF TGTGCCAGTAGTGAAACAGGGGGCAATCAGCCCCAGCATTTT
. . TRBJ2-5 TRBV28 CASSFSRWVQETQYF TGTGCCAGCAGTTTCTCCCGATGGGTCCAAGAGACCCAGTACTTC
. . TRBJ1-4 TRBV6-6 CASSYGAATNEKLFF TGTGCCAGCAGTTACGGGGCAGCAACTAATGAAAAACTGTTTTTT
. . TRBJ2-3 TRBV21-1 CASSKALGLASSDTQYF TGTGCCAGCAGCAAAGCTTTGGGATTAGCGAGCTCAGATACGCAGTATTTT
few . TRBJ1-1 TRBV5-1 CASVAGMSNTEAFF TGCGCCAGCGTCGCAGGGATGTCGAACACTGAAGCTTTCTTT
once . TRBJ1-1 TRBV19 CASSTLAGTSNTEAFF TGTGCCAGTAGTACCCTTGCGGGGACCTCGAACACTGAAGCTTTCTTT
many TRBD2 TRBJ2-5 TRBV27 CASSLAGVRETQYF TGTGCCAGCAGTTTAGCGGGAGTAAGAGAGACCCAGTACTTC
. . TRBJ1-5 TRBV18 CASSPTNQPQHF TGTGCCAGCTCACCCACTAACCAGCCCCAGCATTTT
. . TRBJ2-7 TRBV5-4 CASSHGRGAGTPPNEQYF TGTGCCAGCAGCCACGGACGTGGAGCCGGGACTCCGCCAAACGAGCAGTACTTC
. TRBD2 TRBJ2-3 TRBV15 CATSSGLGLAGGIDTQYF TGTGCCACCAGCAGTGGTCTCGGACTAGCGGGAGGGATAGATACGCAGTATTTT
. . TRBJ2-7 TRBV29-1 CSVSRTNSYEQYF TGCAGCGTATCCAGGACTAACTCCTACGAGCAGTACTTC
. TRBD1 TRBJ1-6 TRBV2 CASTLDQGQRNSPLHF TGTGCCAGCACCCTCGACCAGGGACAGAGGAATTCACCCCTCCACTTT
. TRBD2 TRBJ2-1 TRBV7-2 CASSQGSGGPYNEQFF TGTGCCAGCAGCCAGGGTAGCGGGGGGCCCTACAATGAGCAGTTCTTC
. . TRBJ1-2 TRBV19 CASRWTGVKGYTF TGTGCCAGTAGATGGACCGGGGTGAAGGGCTACACCTTC
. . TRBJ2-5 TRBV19 CASSIGSQETQYF TGTGCCAGTAGTATCGGTTCTCAAGAGACCCAGTACTTC
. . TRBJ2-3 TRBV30 CAWSGTRVTTDTQYF TGTGCCTGGAGCGGGACTCGCGTTACGACAGATACGCAGTATTTT
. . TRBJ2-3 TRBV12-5 CASGLVRVSTDTQYF TGTGCTAGTGGTTTGGTCCGCGTTAGCACAGATACGCAGTATTTT
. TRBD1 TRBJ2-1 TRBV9 CASSAGDRGTDEQFF TGTGCCAGCAGCGCGGGGGACAGGGGGACCGATGAGCAGTTCTTC
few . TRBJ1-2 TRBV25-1 CASRGDKRSGYTF TGTGCCAGCAGGGGGGATAAACGCTCGGGCTACACCTTC
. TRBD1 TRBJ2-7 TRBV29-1 CSVGDRRTYEQYF TGCAGCGTTGGGGACAGGAGAACCTACGAGCAGTACTTC
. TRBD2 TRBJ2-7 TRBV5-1 CASSQSGTAYEQYF TGCGCCAGCAGCCAGAGCGGGACCGCCTACGAGCAGTACTTC
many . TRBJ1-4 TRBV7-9 CASSQVQGSANEKLFF TGTGCCAGCAGCCAAGTCCAGGGATCGGCTAATGAAAAACTGTTTTTT
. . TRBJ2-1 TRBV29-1 CSGRKSSYNEQFF TGCAGCGGCAGAAAGAGCTCCTACAATGAGCAGTTCTTC